One sample yielded the 27 T cell receptor beta chains listed below, sequenced in a study of T-cell memory formation after mild COVID-19 (dated by TCRdb to the early 2020s). The library was prepared using 5' RACE. Data came from an Illumina NovaSeq 6000. TCRdb reanalyzed the raw reads on its own, using fastp at Q25 for trimming and MiXCR for clone calling, and kept in-frame beta chains. Identical CDR3 protein sequences are pooled into one entry, listed with their most common genes and DNA. The sample data list almost 550,000 distinct CDR3 sequences, and 20% of these were observed just once. Together, the top ten hold around 12% of the sample. Sequenced material: PBMCs or a T cell subset sorted from them (not recorded which). The receptors come from an adult woman who had mild COVID-19 (a few samples of this study predate the infection). The sample titles of this study are shuffled in the database, so cell type and time point are left out; the donor was told from shared clones.

This chain links TRBV18 with TRBJ1-2; unclear D gene. Trimming shortened V by 3 bases and J by 0 bases, and 14 bases separated the two germline ends. This CDR3 contains 16 residues. Germline values: CDR1 KGHSH, CDR2 LQKENI. As DNA, the CDR3 is TGTGCCAGCTCACCCCGGCAACCGAACACTAACTATGGCTACACCTTC. As protein: CASSPRQPNTNYGYTF.

The J gene is TRBJ2-7, the V gene TRBV12-3 or TRBV12-4; D unresolved. Trimming cost V 3 bases and J 3 bases, with 12 bases left between them. This CDR3 has 14 amino acids. DNA for the CDR3: TGTGCCAGCAGTTTGGACGCCTATGGCTACGAGCAGTACTTC. It codes for CASSLDAYGYEQYF.

The chain combines TRBV19 with TRBJ2-1, with 11 bases fitting TRBD2. Germline CDR1 is LNHDA and CDR2 is SQIVND (reference sequence). The CDR3 has 17 amino acids. V dropped 5 bases and J dropped 0; count of bases not matched to a gene: 6. DNA for the CDR3: TGTGCCAGTAGTCCGGTTAGCGGGAGGGCCTCCTACAATGAGCAGTTCTTC. Residues: CASSPVSGRASYNEQFF.

This clonotype was detected only a few times. The rearrangement links TRBV5-1 to TRBJ1-2, with 8 bases identical to TRBD1. V trimming: 2 bases; J trimming: 5 bases; junction bases outside the gene matches: 17. CDR3 length: 18 residues. CDR1 and CDR2 from the germline V gene are SGHRS and YFSETQ. CDR3 residues: CASSLTKSGTGVTYGYTF. The CDR3, as DNA: TGCGCCAGCAGCTTAACGAAATCCGGGACAGGAGTTACTTATGGCTACACCTTC.

CDR3 nucleotides: TGTGCCAGCAGTGAGAAGGGACCCACAGATACGCAGTATTTT. This sequence encodes CASSEKGPTDTQYF. J is TRBJ2-3 and V is TRBV2; D could derive from TRBD1 or TRBD2 (5 bases each). V gave up 3 bases and J gave up 2 bases, with 9 bases separating them. This CDR3 is built from 14 residues. Germline CDR1 is SNHLY and CDR2 is FYNNEI. Using reference TRBV2 and TRBJ2-3 for the parts outside the CDR3, the full variable domain is EPEVTQTPSHQVTQMGQEVILRCVPISNHLYFYWYRQILGQKVEFLVSFYNNEISEKSEIFDDQFSVERPDGSNFTLKIRSTKLEDSAMYFCASSEKGPTDTQYFGPGTRLTVL.

The J gene is TRBJ2-7, the V gene TRBV7-9, with no clear D. With 5 bases removed from V and 3 bases from J, the gap between germline ends came to 14 bases. The germline V gene has CDR1 SEHNR and CDR2 FQNEAQ (reference sequence). This CDR3 comprises 14 residues. The CDR3 protein is CASSATGPNYEQYF. In nucleotides, the CDR3 is TGTGCCAGCAGCGCCACGGGTCCGAACTACGAGCAGTACTTC.

The chain recombines TRBV30 with TRBJ1-2; 9 bases fit TRBD1. The junction had 8 bases not matched to a gene; V was cut back by 4 bases and J by 5 bases. The CDR3 is 14 residues long. Germline CDR1 reads GTSNPN; CDR2 reads SVGIG (reference sequence). The CDR3, as DNA: TGTGCCTGGACTCGGGACAGGGCGGGTTATGGCTACACCTTC. This translates into CAWTRDRAGYGYTF.

This clonotype was recorded a few times. The chain is built from TRBV6-6 and TRBJ2-2; D might be TRBD1 or TRBD2, each matching 5 bases. This CDR3 region has 15 residues. V lost 4 bases, J lost 4 bases, and 13 bases lay in between. Germline V gene lookup returns CDR1 MNHNY and CDR2 SVGAGI (reference sequence). Here the CDR3 reads CASSWSGTTTGELFF. CDR3 sequence (DNA): TGTGCCAGCAGTTGGTCTGGGACGACCACCGGGGAGCTGTTTTTT.

The chain is built from TRBV11-2 and TRBJ2-7; D is uncertain. Trimming removed 1 base from V and 9 bases from J, with 7 bases in between. This CDR3 is built from 11 residues. Germline-derived CDR1 and CDR2 are SGHAT and FQNNGV. This CDR3 reads CASSLGGVQYF. CDR3 DNA: TGTGCCAGCAGCTTAGGAGGCGTGCAGTACTTC.

The chain couples TRBV20-1 to TRBJ2-6; TRBD2 agrees at 9 bases. The germline V gene encodes CDR1 DFQATT and CDR2 SNEGSKA (reference sequence). The CDR3 has 18 amino acids. Trimming at V came to 6 bases and at J to 0 bases, leaving 12 bases not matched to a gene. The DNA of the CDR3 is TGCAGTGCCGACACTAGCGGGTGGGCAAACTCTGGGGCCAACGTCCTGACTTTC. It translates to CSADTSGWANSGANVLTF.

This clonotype has just a few counts. The chain combines TRBV5-1 with TRBJ2-1, with TRBD2 identical over 16 bases. The CDR3 has 18 amino acids. Germline V gene data show CDR1 as SGHRS and CDR2 as YFSETQ. Trimming at V came to 4 bases and at J to 2 bases, leaving 6 bases not matched to a gene. CDR3 coding DNA: TGCGCCAGCAGCCCGCCCGGGACTAGCGGGGGGGCCTACAATGAGCAGTTCTTC. Translating it yields CASSPPGTSGGAYNEQFF.

This clonotype was seen more than once but under ten times. The rearrangement links TRBV27 to TRBJ2-7; 8 bases are shared with TRBD1. The CDR3 is 14 amino acids. CDR1 is MNHEY and CDR2 is SMNVEV in the germline V gene (reference sequence). V lost 1 base, J lost 3 bases, and 2 bases stayed unmatched. The CDR3 DNA follows: TGTGCCAGCAGTTTATGGGACAGGATCTACGAGCAGTACTTC. Protein: CASSLWDRIYEQYF.

This clonotype was seen a handful of times. J is TRBJ2-7 and V is TRBV15; perhaps TRBD2 as D (6 bases). The CDR3 runs 15 residues. Trimming removed 3 bases at V and 3 bases at J, with 15 bases between. Per germline, CDR1 LNHNV and CDR2 YYDKDF (reference sequence). The CDR3 here is CATSSSGLGGYEQYF. The CDR3, as DNA: TGTGCCACCAGCAGTTCGGGGTTGGGAGGCTACGAGCAGTACTTC.

The table lists this clonotype with a few counts. The chain combines TRBV7-2 with TRBJ2-7, with D tentatively TRBD1 or TRBD2 (6 bases each). The ends were cut back, 0 bases at V and 0 bases at J, with 15 bases in the middle. From germline, CDR1 is SGHTA and CDR2 FQGNSA. The CDR3 spans 17 residues. Here the CDR3 reads CASSLAIGGILSYEQYF. The CDR3 DNA reads TGTGCCAGCAGCTTAGCGATAGGGGGGATCCTCTCCTACGAGCAGTACTTC.

The chain couples TRBV2 to TRBJ2-7, with D tentatively TRBD1 or TRBD2 (5 bases each). V shed 5 bases and J shed 2 bases, with 16 bases lying between them. This CDR3 contains 15 residues. Germline V lookup: CDR1 SNHLY, CDR2 FYNNEI. This CDR3 is CASSLARDGTYEQYF. The CDR3, as DNA: TGTGCCAGCAGTTTAGCCCGGGACGGGACCTACGAGCAGTACTTC. The full variable domain, completed using reference TRBV2 and TRBJ2-7, is EPEVTQTPSHQVTQMGQEVILRCVPISNHLYFYWYRQILGQKVEFLVSFYNNEISEKSEIFDDQFSVERPDGSNFTLKIRSTKLEDSAMYFCASSLARDGTYEQYFGPGTRLTVT.

V is TRBV19 and J is TRBJ2-3; 7 bases fit TRBD2. Germline assignment: CDR1 LNHDA and CDR2 SQIVND (reference sequence). This CDR3 has 14 amino acids. After removal of 4 bases from V and 3 bases from J, the junction contained 4 bases not matched to a gene. CDR3 nucleotides: TGTGCCAGTAGTAACTGGGGGGGTACAGATACGCAGTATTTT. The encoded protein is CASSNWGGTDTQYF.

This clonotype was seen only a few times. The rearrangement joins TRBV12-3 or TRBV12-4 to TRBJ2-7; possible D gene TRBD2, 5 bases. CDR3 length equals 14 residues. V dropped 6 bases and J dropped 6 bases, with 18 bases sitting between them. Here the CDR3 DNA reads TGTGCCAGCAGCTTGATGGCACTAGTAGGCGAGCAGTACTTC. It yields the protein CASSLMALVGEQYF.

This clonotype was observed at least ten times. The chain couples TRBV5-1 to TRBJ2-1; maybe TRBD1 (6 bases). The germline gives CDR1 SGHRS, CDR2 YFSETQ. Trimming left V 2 bases short and J 6 bases short, with 9 bases between. The CDR3 covers 13 residues. The CDR3 spells CASSLGGPNEQFF. CDR3 DNA sequence: TGCGCCAGCAGCTTAGGGGGTCCCAATGAGCAGTTCTTC.

CDR3 residues: CASSSLRERGYGYTF. CDR3 coding DNA: TGTGCCAGCAGCTCCCTGCGCGAACGAGGGTATGGCTACACCTTC. The gene calls are TRBV11-2 and TRBJ1-2; D gene uncertain. Germline V gene lookup returns CDR1 SGHAT and CDR2 FQNNGV. The CDR3 has 15 residues. Trimming pared 4 bases from V and 5 bases from J, leaving 17 bases between.

This sequence joins TRBV24-1 and TRBJ2-1; 9 bases are shared with TRBD2. The germline V gene has CDR1 KGHDR and CDR2 SFDVKD. CDR3 length equals 16 residues. V lost 1 base and J lost 8; bases outside the gene matches: 8. CDR3 in amino acids: CATSDLTASGMDEQFF. The CDR3 DNA reads as TGTGCCACCAGTGATTTAACGGCTAGCGGGATGGATGAGCAGTTCTTC.

This clonotype was seen more than once but under ten times. The rearrangement uses TRBV15 and TRBJ2-3, with 11 bases matching TRBD1. V dropped 0 bases and J dropped 4; count of bases not matched to a gene: 3. This CDR3 is 16 amino acids long. CDR1 and CDR2 from the germline V gene are LNHNV and YYDKDF (reference sequence). The CDR3 sequence is CATSRDPGQGADTQYF. The CDR3 DNA reads TGTGCCACCAGCAGAGATCCGGGACAGGGGGCAGATACGCAGTATTTT.

This clonotype was counted only a few times. The chain recombines TRBV12-3 or TRBV12-4 with TRBJ1-5; 9 bases fit TRBD1. There are 14 residues in the CDR3. Losses at the gene ends were 2 bases for V and 7 bases for J; bases not matched to a gene: 3. The CDR3 region is CASSLSGQGQPQHF. The CDR3 DNA follows: TGTGCCAGCAGTTTATCTGGACAGGGGCAGCCCCAGCATTTT.

This sequence joins TRBV5-1 and TRBJ1-1; the D is unclear. The CDR3 has 18 residues. Germline V gene data show CDR1 as SGHRS and CDR2 as YFSETQ. V was shortened by 0 bases and J by 1 base, with 19 bases between the two germline ends. DNA of the CDR3: TGCGCCAGCAGCTTGGGGGTCGGAGGGCGAACGGGGAACACTGAAGCTTTCTTT. Amino acids: CASSLGVGGRTGNTEAFF.

The sample holds many counts of this clonotype. CDR3 in DNA: TGCGCCAGCAGCTGGAGAGTCGGAGAGGCACTCACGAGTACGCAGTATTTT. It encodes CASSWRVGEALTSTQYF. V is TRBV4-1 and J is TRBJ2-3; D is unresolved. CDR1 and CDR2 from the germline V gene are MGHRA and YSYEKL. Trimming shortened V by 5 bases and J by 8 bases, and 26 bases separated the two germline ends. CDR3 length: 17 amino acids.

A few counts support this clonotype. The rearrangement links TRBV9 to TRBJ2-7, with D perhaps TRBD2 (6 bases). Germline assignment: CDR1 SGDLS and CDR2 YYNGEE. This CDR3 is 15 amino acids long. V was trimmed by 0 bases and J by 4 bases, leaving 14 bases between them. The CDR3 spells CASSVGDRAGYEQYF. The CDR3 bases are TGTGCCAGCAGCGTAGGGGACCGGGCGGGGTACGAGCAGTACTTC.

The genes are TRBV5-1 and TRBJ2-2; no reliable D call. Per the germline V gene, CDR1 is SGHRS and CDR2 is YFSETQ. CDR3 size: 13 residues. The germline V and J ends were trimmed by 0 bases and 7 bases, with 7 bases remaining between them. The CDR3 region has the DNA TGCGCCAGCAGCTTGGCGAACGGCGGGGAGCTGTTTTTT. Its protein product is CASSLANGGELFF.

The CDR3 here is CASIRQRSQETQYF. The CDR3 DNA reads as TGTGCCAGCATACGGCAGCGCTCACAAGAGACCCAGTACTTC. The chain is built from TRBV7-8 and TRBJ2-5; no reliable D call. The germline CDR1 and CDR2 sequences are SGHVS and FQNEAQ. The ends were cut back, 7 bases at V and 2 bases at J, with 14 bases in the middle. The CDR3 runs to 14 residues.